Listed below are T cell receptor beta chains from one sample, sequenced in a study of blood T cell repertoires in COVID-19. The method was immunoSEQ multiplex PCR; TCRdb's version includes in-frame clones alone and lacks a portion of them. The sample contains about 55,000 clones, more than 60% of which appear only once. Sequencing used peripheral blood. All receptors derive from a woman aged 65 to 85 with acute or convalescent COVID-19. The CDR3 runs from the conserved cysteine through the conserved F or W. A D gene is named only where the DNA matches it firmly. The size entry is marked missing in some rows and otherwise reads once, few, many or a size class.

d_gene	abundance	v_gene	j_gene	CDR3nt	CDR3aa
NA	NA	TRBV9	TRBJ2-2	TGTGCCAGCAGCGTAGCGGCAGGCCCCACCGGGGAGCTGTTTTTT	CASSVAAGPTGELFF
TRBD2	NA	TRBV30	TRBJ2-5	TGTGCCTGGAGTGTAGCGGGGGGTGGAGAGACCCAGTACTTC	CAWSVAGGGETQYF
TRBD2	NA	TRBV10-3	TRBJ2-7	TGTGCCATCAGTGACCCGGGGGGGTCCTCCTACGAGCAGTACTTC	CAISDPGGSSYEQYF
TRBD1	NA	TRBV19	TRBJ1-2	TGTGCCAGTAGTATTCGGGGACAGGGGGTAACTGGCTACACCTTC	CASSIRGQGVTGYTF
NA	NA	TRBV5-6	TRBJ1-1	TGTGCCAGCAGCTTGGAAAGTCGTTACTTAACCCCTGAAGCTTTCTTT	CASSLESRYLTPEAFF
NA	NA	TRBV5-1	TRBJ1-1	TGCGCCAGCAGCTTGGGGGCAGTCCGGATGAACACTGAAGCTTTCTTT	CASSLGAVRMNTEAFF
NA	NA	TRBV12-3/TRBV12-4	TRBJ2-1	TGTGCCAGCGGGAGGGGGGTCGAGCAGTTCTTC	CASGRGVEQFF
NA	NA	TRBV15	TRBJ1-5	TGTGCCACCAGCAGAGATAAGGGGCAGAATCAGCCCCAGCATTTT	CATSRDKGQNQPQHF
NA	few	TRBV7-3	TRBJ2-6	TGTGCCAGCAGCTCGCGCCCGCAGGCCTCTGGGGCCAACGTCCTGACTTTC	CASSSRPQASGANVLTF
TRBD1	NA	TRBV12-5	TRBJ2-5	TGTGCTAGTGTCCCGGGACAGGGGGCGCGGGAGATCCAGTACTTC	CASVPGQGAREIQYF
NA	few	TRBV5-1	TRBJ1-4	TGCGCCAGCAGCTTTGAGCGGGGAAATGAAAAACTGTTTTTT	CASSFERGNEKLFF
TRBD1	NA	TRBV19	TRBJ2-7	TGTGCCAGTAGTATAACTGGACAGGGCATCTACGAGCAGTACTTC	CASSITGQGIYEQYF
TRBD1	once	TRBV29-1	TRBJ2-1	TGCAGCGTTGACACAGGGGACTCCTACAATGAGCAGTTCTTC	CSVDTGDSYNEQFF
TRBD2	NA	TRBV5-1	TRBJ2-1	TGCGCCAGCAGCGGGGGACTAAGGACTAGTCGTGTGCAGTTCTTC	CASSGGLRTSRVQFF
TRBD1	few	TRBV9	TRBJ1-1	TGTGCCAGCAGCTCGGACAGGGGGAGAACTGAAGCTTTCTTT	CASSSDRGRTEAFF
NA	NA	TRBV27	TRBJ2-3	TGTGCCAGCAGTTTATCTCCCTCAACTAGAGATACGCAGTATTTT	CASSLSPSTRDTQYF
TRBD1	NA	TRBV10-3	TRBJ1-2	TGTGCCATCAGGCCGGGACAGCAATATGGCTACACCTTC	CAIRPGQQYGYTF
NA	NA	TRBV7-9	TRBJ1-4	TGTGCCAGCAGCTTAGGGGCGGGGGGACATAATGAAAAACTGTTTTTT	CASSLGAGGHNEKLFF
NA	NA	TRBV4-2	TRBJ1-1	TGTGCCAGCAGCCAATGGTCAGGGAACACTGAAGCTTTCTTT	CASSQWSGNTEAFF
TRBD1	NA	TRBV18	TRBJ2-1	TGTGCCAGCTCAACTGACAGGGGCGGCTACAATGAGCAGTTCTTC	CASSTDRGGYNEQFF
TRBD1	NA	TRBV7-9	TRBJ2-1	TGTGCCAGCAGCGAGGGGGCATCTTCCAAGAATGAGCAGTTCTTC	CASSEGASSKNEQFF
TRBD2	NA	TRBV4-2	TRBJ2-5	TGTGCCAGCAGCCAACTTAGTTTAGGGACTAGCCGAGAGACCCAGTACTTC	CASSQLSLGTSRETQYF
TRBD1	few	TRBV2	TRBJ2-6	TGTGCCAGCAGAGCCGACAGGGGTGGGGCCAACGTCCTGACTTTC	CASRADRGGANVLTF
NA	NA	TRBV7-9	TRBJ1-3	TGTGCCAGCAGCAATCGGAGCGCCGCCGGAAACACCATATATTTT	CASSNRSAAGNTIYF
NA	NA	TRBV9	TRBJ1-1	TGTGCCAGCAGCGGGAGGGATGGGAACACTGAAGCTTTCTTT	CASSGRDGNTEAFF
TRBD1	few	TRBV20-1	TRBJ1-3	TGCAGTGCTAGTGACAGGGAATCTGGAAACACCATATATTTT	CSASDRESGNTIYF
TRBD1	few	TRBV7-9	TRBJ1-6	TGTGCCAGCAGCTTAGGTGCGGACAGGGCACCCCTCCACTTT	CASSLGADRAPLHF